The source of this T cell receptor (beta chain) is a study of T cell repertoires in cytomegalovirus infection. Overall study context: A matching HLA type, together with CMV infection, was signaled by public TCR beta signatures. Overall study findings and caveats: Using cumulative public TCR beta family frequency, the authors identified those who carried CMV together with the relevant HLA. HLA-C-restricted CMV-specific TCR beta clonotypes were dominant in the ex vivo response.

TCRdb processed the reads anew with MiXCR; each CDR3 protein has one entry. The sample includes about 440,000 distinct CDR3 sequences, about 33% of them seen just once. V lost 2 bases to trimming and J lost 7 bases, with 15 bases between them. The germline V gene has CDR1 DFQATT and CDR2 SNEGSKA (reference sequence). CDR3 length: 14 amino acids. A remark on this clonotype: Its antigen remains unknown.

V usage is TRBV20-1 and J usage is TRBJ2-1; the D gene is possibly TRBD2 (7 bases). This clonotype originated in a human donor in good health (CMV status not recorded). Some clones in this sample may be carry-over from other donors' samples. Material for sequencing was PBMCs. CDR3 protein: CSARRGRGFNEQFF. The CDR3 nucleotides read TGCAGTGCTAGAAGGGGGAGGGGATTTAATGAGCAGTTCTTC.